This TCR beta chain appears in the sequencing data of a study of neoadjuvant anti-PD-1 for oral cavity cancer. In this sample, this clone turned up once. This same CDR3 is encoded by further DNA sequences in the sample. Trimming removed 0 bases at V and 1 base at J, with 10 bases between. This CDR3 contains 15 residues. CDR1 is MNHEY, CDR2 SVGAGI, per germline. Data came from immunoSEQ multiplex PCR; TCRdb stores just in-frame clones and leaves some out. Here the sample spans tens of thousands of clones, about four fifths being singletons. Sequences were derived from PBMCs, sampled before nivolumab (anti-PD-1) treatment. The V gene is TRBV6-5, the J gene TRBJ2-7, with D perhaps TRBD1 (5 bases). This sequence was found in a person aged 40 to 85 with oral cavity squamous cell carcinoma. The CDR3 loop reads CASSYSHRSSYEQYF. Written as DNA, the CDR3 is TGTGCCAGCAGTTACTCCCACAGGTCTTCCTACGAGCAGTACTTC.